This T cell receptor (beta chain) was obtained from a study of T cells in Graves' hyperthyroidism and ophthalmopathy (dated by TCRdb to the late 2010s). For the wider study: A discovery cohort of about a hundred patients, about 44 with Graves' ophthalmopathy and approximately 55 with stable Graves' hyperthyroidism, was used to find distinguishing TCR V-J signatures. Prospective prediction of ophthalmopathy was tested in an independent validation cohort of 18 to 20 hyperthyroidism patients and around 16 patients who later progressed to ophthalmopathy. After blood sampling, hyperthyroidism patients were treated with methimazole at a starting dose of 30 mg daily, and ophthalmopathy patients were treated with high-dose intravenous methylprednisolone. The paper reports TCR Vbeta CDR3 sequencing of about 140 peripheral blood samples: around 45 ophthalmopathy, some 80 hyperthyroidism and 17 progressor patients. The approximately 95 discovery patients were divided at random into training and test sets in a 7:3 ratio. The study also compared thyroid tissue and blood T-cell repertoires from several Graves' hyperthyroidism patients.

This clonotype was seen only a few times. The clone's antigen remains unknown. Per-base qualities were not stored, and no clone one base away is much larger. Exclusion was applied to patients with uncontrolled infections, other autoimmune diseases, pregnancy or lactation. Diagnoses were based on clinical symptoms, serum thyroxine and TRAb, thyroid ultrasound and orbital computed tomography. Trizol reagent was used to extract total RNA, and RNA quality was then checked on an Agilent 2100 Bioanalyzer. The TCR beta CDR3 regions were amplified from the RNA transcripts. The first round of RT-PCR for the TCR CDR3 was performed with the HTBI primer set and the Qiagen OneStep RT-PCR kit. The libraries were constructed in a second round of multiplex PCR and then size-selected and purified. Sequencing of the libraries was done on an Illumina HiSeq2000 using paired-end 100 bp reads. The authors' analysis ran thus. SOAPnuke was used to process the raw data, with reads discarded if the reads contained adapters or uncalled bases, had a mean Phred below 15, or lacked an exact constant-primer or identifier match. COPE v1.2.5 was used to merge the high-quality paired reads, and each unique nucleotide sequence was defined as a clonotype. MiTCR v1.1 was used to align the clonotypes against IMGT TRBV, TRBD and TRBJ reference segments. The analysis included only V-J combinations with a frequency above 0.0001, which together covered over 98% of the repertoires. A TCS score was defined as the ratio of F50 (clonal expansion) to E x V (chaos), with BLOSUM62-based TCRdist applied between CDR3 peptides within each V-J. Welch's t-statistics and random forest reduced approximately 520 V-J features to roughly 13, which were used in a naive Bayes classifier (R e1071). The Morisita-Horn index was used to measure how similar the thyroid and blood repertoires were. TCRdb redid the processing of the public reads, applying fastp at Q25 and MiXCR, and retained in-frame beta chains. Duplicate CDR3 protein sequences are folded into a single record with the most common DNA and genes. What appears here as the V and J calls and clone size reflects TCRdb's work, not the paper's. The table for this sample lists about 570,000 distinct CDR3 sequences; 40% to 55% of them were counted only once. The ten largest clones add up to 15% to 20% of the sample.

The research as a whole found: In cross-validation, a model built on a 13 V-J signature told ophthalmopathy apart from stable hyperthyroidism with 85% to 90% sensitivity and 81% to 82% specificity, and in testing the same model reached 80%/75%. No statistical method was used to set the sample size in advance, and investigators knew the group allocation. Most expanded thyroid clonotypes (frequency above 0.001) were also detected in blood, suggesting blood repertoires may reflect thyroid immune responses. In validation, progression to ophthalmopathy was predicted by the model with 65% to 71% sensitivity and just over 72% specificity, a median of about 6.4 months before onset.

V is shortened by 2 bases, J by 2 bases, and the region joining them spans 6 bases. For CDR1 and CDR2, the germline V gene lists SGHVS and FNYEAQ. The CDR3 numbers 14 residues from cysteine through phenylalanine. CDR3 DNA is the only sequence kept; it has 42 bases, read in frame from the first base. The rearranged chain carries TRBV7-6 and TRBJ2-2; no D segment can be confidently identified. Sequenced sample: peripheral blood or thyroid tissue (not recorded which). The clonotype was recovered from an adult woman with Graves' disease, either hyperthyroidism or ophthalmopathy (not recorded which). DNA sequence: TGTGCCAGCAGCTTACACAGAAACACCGGGGAGCTGTTTTTT. Translated, it gives CASSLHRNTGELFF.